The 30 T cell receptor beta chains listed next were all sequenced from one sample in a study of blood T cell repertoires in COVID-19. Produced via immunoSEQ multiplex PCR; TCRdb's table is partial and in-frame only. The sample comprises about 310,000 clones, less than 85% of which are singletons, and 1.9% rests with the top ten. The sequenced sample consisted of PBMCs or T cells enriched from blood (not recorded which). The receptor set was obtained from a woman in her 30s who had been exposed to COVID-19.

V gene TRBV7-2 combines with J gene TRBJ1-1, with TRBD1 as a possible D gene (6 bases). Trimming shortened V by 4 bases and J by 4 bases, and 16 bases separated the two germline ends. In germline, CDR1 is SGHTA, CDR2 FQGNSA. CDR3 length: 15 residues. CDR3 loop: CASSSSQGGGTEAFF. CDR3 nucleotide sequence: TGTGCCAGCAGCTCGAGTCAGGGAGGGGGCACTGAAGCTTTCTTT.

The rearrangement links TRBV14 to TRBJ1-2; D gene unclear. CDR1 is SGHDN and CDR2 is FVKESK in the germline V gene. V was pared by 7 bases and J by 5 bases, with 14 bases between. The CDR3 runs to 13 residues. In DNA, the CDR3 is TGTGCCAGCAAGTTCCTGGGAGGGTATGGCTACACCTTC. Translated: CASKFLGGYGYTF.

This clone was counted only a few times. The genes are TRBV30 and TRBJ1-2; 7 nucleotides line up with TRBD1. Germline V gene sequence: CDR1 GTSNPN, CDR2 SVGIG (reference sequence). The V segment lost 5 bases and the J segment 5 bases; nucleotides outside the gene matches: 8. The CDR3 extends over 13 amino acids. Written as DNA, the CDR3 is TGTGCCTGGTCGGGACAGTATAATTATGGCTACACCTTC. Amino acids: CAWSGQYNYGYTF.

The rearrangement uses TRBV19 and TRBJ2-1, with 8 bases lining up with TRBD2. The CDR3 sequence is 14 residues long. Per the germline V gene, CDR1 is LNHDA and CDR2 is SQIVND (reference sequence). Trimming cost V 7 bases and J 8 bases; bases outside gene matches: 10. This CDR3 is CASKLSGGLDEQFF. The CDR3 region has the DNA TGTGCCAGTAAGTTGAGCGGGGGATTGGATGAGCAGTTCTTC. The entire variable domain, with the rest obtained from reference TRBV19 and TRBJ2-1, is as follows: DGGITQSPKYLFRKEGQNVTLSCEQNLNHDAMYWYRQDPGQGLRLIYYSQIVNDFQKGDIAEGYSVSREKKESFPLTVTSAQKNPTAFYLCASKLSGGLDEQFFGPGTRLTVL.

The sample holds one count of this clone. The CDR3 region is CASSSGTGGYQPQHF. CDR3 sequence (DNA): TGTGCCAGCAGTTCCGGGACAGGGGGCTATCAGCCCCAGCATTTT. This rearrangement joins TRBV7-9 to TRBJ1-5; TRBD1 matches at 12 bases. The V gene's germline CDR1 is SEHNR and CDR2 FQNEAQ (reference sequence). The CDR3 extends over 15 amino acids. V gave up 6 bases and J gave up 5 bases; unmatched junction bases: 5.

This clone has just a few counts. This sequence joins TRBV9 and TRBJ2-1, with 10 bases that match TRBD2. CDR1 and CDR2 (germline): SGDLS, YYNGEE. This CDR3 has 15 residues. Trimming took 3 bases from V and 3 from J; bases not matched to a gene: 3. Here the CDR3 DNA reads TGTGCCAGCAGCGCCGGGACTAGCGTCTACAATGAGCAGTTCTTC. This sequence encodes CASSAGTSVYNEQFF. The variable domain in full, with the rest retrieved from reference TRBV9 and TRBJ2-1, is DSGVTQTPKHLITATGQRVTLRCSPRSGDLSVYWYQQSLDQGLQFLIQYYNGEERAKGNILERFSAQQFPDLHSELNLSSLELGDSALYFCASSAGTSVYNEQFFGPGTRLTVL.

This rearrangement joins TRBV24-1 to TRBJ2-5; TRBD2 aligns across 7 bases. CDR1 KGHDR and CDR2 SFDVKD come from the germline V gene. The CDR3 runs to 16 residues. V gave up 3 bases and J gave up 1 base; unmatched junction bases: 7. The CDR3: CATSDPSGAVQETQYF. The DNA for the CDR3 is TGTGCCACCAGTGATCCCAGCGGGGCAGTCCAAGAGACCCAGTACTTC.

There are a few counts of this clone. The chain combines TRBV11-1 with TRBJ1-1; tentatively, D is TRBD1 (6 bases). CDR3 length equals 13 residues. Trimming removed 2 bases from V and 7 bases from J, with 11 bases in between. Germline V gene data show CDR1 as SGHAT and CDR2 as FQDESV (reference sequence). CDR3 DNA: TGTGCCAGCAGCTTAAGGTGGACAGATGAAGCTTTCTTT. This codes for CASSLRWTDEAFF.

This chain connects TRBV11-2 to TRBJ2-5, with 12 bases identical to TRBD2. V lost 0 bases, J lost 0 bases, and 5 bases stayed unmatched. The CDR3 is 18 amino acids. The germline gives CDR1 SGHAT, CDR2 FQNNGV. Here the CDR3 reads CASSLDGLAGRYQETQYF. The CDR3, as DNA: TGTGCCAGCAGCTTAGATGGACTAGCGGGAAGGTACCAAGAGACCCAGTACTTC.

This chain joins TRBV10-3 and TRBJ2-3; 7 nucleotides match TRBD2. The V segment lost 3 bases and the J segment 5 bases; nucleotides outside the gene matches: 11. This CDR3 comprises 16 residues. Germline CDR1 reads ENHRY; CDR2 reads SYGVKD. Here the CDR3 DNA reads TGTGCCATCAGTGACGACGGGACTACAGCTGGAGATACGCAGTATTTT. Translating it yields CAISDDGTTAGDTQYF.

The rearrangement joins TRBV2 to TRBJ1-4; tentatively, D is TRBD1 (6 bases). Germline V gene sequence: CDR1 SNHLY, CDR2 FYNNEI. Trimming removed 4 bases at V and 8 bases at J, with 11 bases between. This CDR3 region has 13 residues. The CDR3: CASSVGGREKLFF. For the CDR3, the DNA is TGTGCCAGCAGTGTAGGGGGAAGGGAAAAACTGTTTTTT.

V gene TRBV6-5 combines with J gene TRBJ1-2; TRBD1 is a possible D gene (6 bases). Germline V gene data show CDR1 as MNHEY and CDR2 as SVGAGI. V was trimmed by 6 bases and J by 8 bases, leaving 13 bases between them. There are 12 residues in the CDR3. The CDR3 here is CASREGGQGYTF. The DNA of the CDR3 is TGTGCCAGCAGGGAGGGGGGGCAGGGCTACACCTTC.

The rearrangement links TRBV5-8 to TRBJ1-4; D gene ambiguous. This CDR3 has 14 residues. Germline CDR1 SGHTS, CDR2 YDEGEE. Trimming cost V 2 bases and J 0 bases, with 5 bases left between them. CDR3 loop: CASSFGATNEKLFF. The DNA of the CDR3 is TGTGCCAGCAGCTTCGGTGCAACTAATGAAAAACTGTTTTTT.

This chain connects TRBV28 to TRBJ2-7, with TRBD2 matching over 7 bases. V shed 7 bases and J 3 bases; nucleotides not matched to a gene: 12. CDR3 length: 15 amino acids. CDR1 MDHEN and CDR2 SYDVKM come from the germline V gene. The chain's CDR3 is CASKTPRGGSYEQYF. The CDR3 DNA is TGTGCCAGCAAAACCCCGCGGGGCGGGAGCTACGAGCAGTACTTC.

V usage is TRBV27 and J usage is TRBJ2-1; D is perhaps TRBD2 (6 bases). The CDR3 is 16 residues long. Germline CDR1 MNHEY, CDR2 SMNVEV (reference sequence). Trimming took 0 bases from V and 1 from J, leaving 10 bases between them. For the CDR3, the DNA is TGTGCCAGCAGTTTATCGAGCGGGCCATCCTACAATGAGCAGTTCTTC. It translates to CASSLSSGPSYNEQFF.

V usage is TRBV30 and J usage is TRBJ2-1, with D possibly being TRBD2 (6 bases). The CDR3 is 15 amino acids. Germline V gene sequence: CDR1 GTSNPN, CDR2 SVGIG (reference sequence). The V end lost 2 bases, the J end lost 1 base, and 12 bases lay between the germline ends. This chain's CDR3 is CAWSHGSGSYNEQFF. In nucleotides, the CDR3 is TGTGCCTGGAGTCACGGGAGCGGTTCCTACAATGAGCAGTTCTTC.

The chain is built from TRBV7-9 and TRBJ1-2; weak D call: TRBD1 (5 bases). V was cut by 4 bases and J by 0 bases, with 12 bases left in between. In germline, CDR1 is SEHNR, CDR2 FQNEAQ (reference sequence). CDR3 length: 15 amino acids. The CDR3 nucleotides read TGTGCCAGCAGCTCCCCAGACAGAGCTAACTATGGCTACACCTTC. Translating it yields CASSSPDRANYGYTF.

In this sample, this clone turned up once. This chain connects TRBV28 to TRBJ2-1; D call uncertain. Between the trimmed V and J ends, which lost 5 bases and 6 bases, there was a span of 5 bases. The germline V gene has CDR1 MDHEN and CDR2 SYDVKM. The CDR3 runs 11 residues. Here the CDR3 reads CASSESNEQFF. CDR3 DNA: TGTGCCAGCAGTGAGTCCAATGAGCAGTTCTTC.

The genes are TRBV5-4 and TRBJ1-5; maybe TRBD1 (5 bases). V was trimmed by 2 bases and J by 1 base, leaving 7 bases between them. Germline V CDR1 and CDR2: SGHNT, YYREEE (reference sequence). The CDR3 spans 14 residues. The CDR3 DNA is TGTGCCAGCAGCTTAACAGGAAGCAATCAGCCCCAGCATTTT. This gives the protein CASSLTGSNQPQHF.

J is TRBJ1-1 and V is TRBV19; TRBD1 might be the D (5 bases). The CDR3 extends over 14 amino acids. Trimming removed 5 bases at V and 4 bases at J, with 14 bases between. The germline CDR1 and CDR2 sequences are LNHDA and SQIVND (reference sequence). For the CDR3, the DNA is TGTGCCAGTAGTCCTCCAGGGTTTGGCACTGAAGCTTTCTTT. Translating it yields CASSPPGFGTEAFF.

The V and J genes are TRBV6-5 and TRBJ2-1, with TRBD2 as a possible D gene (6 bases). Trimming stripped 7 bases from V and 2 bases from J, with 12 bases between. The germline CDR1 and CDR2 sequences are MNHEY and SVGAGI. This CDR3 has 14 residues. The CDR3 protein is CASKERVTYNEQFF. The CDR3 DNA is TGTGCCAGCAAAGAGCGGGTTACCTACAATGAGCAGTTCTTC.

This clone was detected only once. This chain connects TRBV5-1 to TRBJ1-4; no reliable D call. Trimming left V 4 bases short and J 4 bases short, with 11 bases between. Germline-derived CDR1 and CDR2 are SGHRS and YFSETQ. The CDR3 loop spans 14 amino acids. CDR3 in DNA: TGCGCCAGCAGCAAACCGGGAAATAATGAAAAACTGTTTTTT. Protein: CASSKPGNNEKLFF.

The CDR3 DNA follows: TGTGCCAGCAGCTTAAAGTCCTTGAGGAGCCGCTACTACGAGCAGTACTTC. Residues: CASSLKSLRSRYYEQYF. The V gene is TRBV7-2, the J gene TRBJ2-7; D unclear. Germline V gene sequence: CDR1 SGHTA, CDR2 FQGNSA. The CDR3 length is 17 residues. Trimming removed 2 bases at V and 3 bases at J, with 20 bases between.

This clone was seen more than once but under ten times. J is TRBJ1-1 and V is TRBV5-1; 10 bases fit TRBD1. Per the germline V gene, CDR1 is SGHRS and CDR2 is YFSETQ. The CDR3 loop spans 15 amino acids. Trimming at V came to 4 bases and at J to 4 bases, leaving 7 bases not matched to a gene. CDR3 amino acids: CASSVDRGRSTEAFF. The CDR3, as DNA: TGCGCCAGCAGCGTGGACAGGGGGAGGAGCACTGAAGCTTTCTTT. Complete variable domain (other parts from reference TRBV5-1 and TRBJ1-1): KAGVTQTPRYLIKTRGQQVTLSCSPISGHRSVSWYQQTPGQGLQFLFEYFSETQRNKGNFPGRFSGRQFSNSRSEMNVSTLELGDSALYLCASSVDRGRSTEAFFGQGTRLTVV.

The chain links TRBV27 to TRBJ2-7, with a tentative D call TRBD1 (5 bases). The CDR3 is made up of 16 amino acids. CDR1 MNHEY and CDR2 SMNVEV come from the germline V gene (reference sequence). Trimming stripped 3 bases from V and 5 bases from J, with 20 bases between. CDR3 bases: TGTGCCAGCAGTTTTGCTGGGTTACAGGATAGTCACGAGCAGTACTTC. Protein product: CASSFAGLQDSHEQYF.

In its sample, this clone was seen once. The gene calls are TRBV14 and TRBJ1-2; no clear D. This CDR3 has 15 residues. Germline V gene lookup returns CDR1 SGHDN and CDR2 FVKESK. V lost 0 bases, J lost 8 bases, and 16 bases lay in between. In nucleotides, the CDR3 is TGTGCCAGCAGCCAAGAATGGGCGGGAGGTCCCGGCTACACCTTC. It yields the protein CASSQEWAGGPGYTF.

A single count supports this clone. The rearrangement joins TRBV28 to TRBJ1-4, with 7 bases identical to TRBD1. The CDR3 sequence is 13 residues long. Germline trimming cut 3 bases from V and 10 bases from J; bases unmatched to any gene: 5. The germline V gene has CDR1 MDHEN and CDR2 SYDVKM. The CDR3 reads CASSFRGFGKLFF. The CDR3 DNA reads TGTGCCAGCAGTTTCAGGGGGTTCGGAAAACTGTTTTTT.

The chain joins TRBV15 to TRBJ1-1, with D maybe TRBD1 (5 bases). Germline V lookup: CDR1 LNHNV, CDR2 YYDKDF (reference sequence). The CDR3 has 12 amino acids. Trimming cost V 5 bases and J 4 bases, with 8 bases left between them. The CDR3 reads CATSDGGTEAFF. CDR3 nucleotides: TGTGCCACCAGCGACGGGGGCACTGAAGCTTTCTTT.

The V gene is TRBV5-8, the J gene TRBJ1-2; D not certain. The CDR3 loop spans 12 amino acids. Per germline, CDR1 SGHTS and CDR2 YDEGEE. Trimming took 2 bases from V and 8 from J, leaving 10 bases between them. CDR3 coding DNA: TGTGCCAGCAGCTTTGTAACAGCAGGCTACACCTTC. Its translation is CASSFVTAGYTF.

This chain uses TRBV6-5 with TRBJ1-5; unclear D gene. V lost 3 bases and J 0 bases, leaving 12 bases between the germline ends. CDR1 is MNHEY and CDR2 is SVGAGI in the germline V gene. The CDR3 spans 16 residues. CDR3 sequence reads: CASSYSAGDSNQPQHF. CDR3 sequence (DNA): TGTGCCAGCAGTTATAGTGCCGGGGATAGCAATCAGCCCCAGCATTTT.